Described below is a single TCR beta chain sequence and its context. The source of the sample is a study of blood T cell repertoires in COVID-19. Participant-reported clinical history was the basis for cohort assignment. CDR1 is SQVTM, CDR2 ANQGSEA, per germline. V gave up 0 bases and J gave up 2 bases; unmatched junction bases: 2. The CDR3 is 15 amino acids. The method was immunoSEQ multiplex PCR; TCRdb's version includes in-frame clones alone and lacks a portion of them. The sample contains fewer than 300,000 clones, roughly 88% of which appear only once. The rearrangement uses TRBV29-1 and TRBJ1-5; 9 bases are a match to TRBD1. Input material: PBMCs or T cells enriched from blood (not recorded which). The receptor was derived from a woman between 40 and 55 years old with acute COVID-19. The CDR3 DNA reads as TGCAGCGTTGAAGATTGGACAGGGGGCAATCAGCCCCAGCATTTT. Translated: CSVEDWTGGNQPQHF.